This T cell receptor (beta chain) came from a study of shared clonotypes between healthy human individuals. The overall study: Donors, aged 18 to 49, were two women and a few men.

Per the germline V gene, CDR1 is MNHNY and CDR2 is SVGAGI (reference sequence). This CDR3 spans 14 amino acids. V was clipped by 7 bases and J by 0 bases, with 12 bases between them. This clone was detected only once. TCRdb's table, derived via immunoSEQ multiplex PCR, lists solely in-frame clones and lacks some. The sample gives hundreds of thousands of clones, roughly 96% of which show up once; 0.11% is in the top ten. Terminally differentiated effector memory CD45RA+ cells were left out of the naive CD8 fraction, which was CD45RO-negative and positively selected for CCR7. V gene TRBV6-6 combines with J gene TRBJ1-1; D unclear. This TCR derives from a woman in her twenties or thirties in good health. The source material was naive CD8+ T cells sorted from blood. In DNA form, the CDR3 reads TGTGCCAGCACCGAGATCGAGTTGAACACTGAAGCTTTCTTT. As protein: CASTEIELNTEAFF.